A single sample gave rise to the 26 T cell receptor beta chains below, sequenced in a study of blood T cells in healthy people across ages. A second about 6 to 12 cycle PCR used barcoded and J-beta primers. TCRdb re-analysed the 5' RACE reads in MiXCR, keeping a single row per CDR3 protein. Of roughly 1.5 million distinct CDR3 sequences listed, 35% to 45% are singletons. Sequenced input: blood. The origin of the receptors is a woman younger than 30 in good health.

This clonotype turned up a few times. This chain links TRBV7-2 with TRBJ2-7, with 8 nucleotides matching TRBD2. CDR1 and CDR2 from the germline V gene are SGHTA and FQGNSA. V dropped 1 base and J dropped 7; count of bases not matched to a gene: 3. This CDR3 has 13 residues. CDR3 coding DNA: TGTGCCAGCAGCTTAGAACTAGCGGATGAGCAGTACTTC. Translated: CASSLELADEQYF.

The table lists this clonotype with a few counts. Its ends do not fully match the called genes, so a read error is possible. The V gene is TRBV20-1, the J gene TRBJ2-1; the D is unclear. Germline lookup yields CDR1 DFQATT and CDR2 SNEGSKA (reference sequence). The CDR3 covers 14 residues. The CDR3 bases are TGCAGTGCCCCCCTCGACCCGCTCTACAGTGAGCAGTTCTTC. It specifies CSAPLDPLYSEQFF.

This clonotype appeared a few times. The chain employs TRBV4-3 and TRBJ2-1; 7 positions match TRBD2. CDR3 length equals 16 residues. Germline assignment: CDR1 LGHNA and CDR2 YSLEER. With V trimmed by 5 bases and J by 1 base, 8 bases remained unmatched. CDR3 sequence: CASSTRREWSYNEQFF. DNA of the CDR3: TGCGCCAGCAGCACTCGGCGGGAGTGGTCCTACAATGAGCAGTTCTTC.

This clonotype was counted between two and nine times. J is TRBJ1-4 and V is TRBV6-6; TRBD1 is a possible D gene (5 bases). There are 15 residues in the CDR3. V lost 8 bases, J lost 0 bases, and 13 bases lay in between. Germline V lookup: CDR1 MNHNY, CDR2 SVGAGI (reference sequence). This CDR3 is CASVTGKATNEKLFF. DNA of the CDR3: TGTGCCAGCGTCACAGGAAAGGCAACTAATGAAAAACTGTTTTTT.

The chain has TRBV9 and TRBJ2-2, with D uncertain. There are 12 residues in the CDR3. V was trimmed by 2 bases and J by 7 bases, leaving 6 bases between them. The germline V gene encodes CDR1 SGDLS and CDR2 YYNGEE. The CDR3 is CASSVKVGELFF. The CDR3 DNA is TGTGCCAGCAGCGTGAAGGTCGGGGAGCTGTTTTTT. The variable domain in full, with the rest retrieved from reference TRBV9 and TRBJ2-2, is DSGVTQTPKHLITATGQRVTLRCSPRSGDLSVYWYQQSLDQGLQFLIQYYNGEERAKGNILERFSAQQFPDLHSELNLSSLELGDSALYFCASSVKVGELFFGEGSRLTVL.

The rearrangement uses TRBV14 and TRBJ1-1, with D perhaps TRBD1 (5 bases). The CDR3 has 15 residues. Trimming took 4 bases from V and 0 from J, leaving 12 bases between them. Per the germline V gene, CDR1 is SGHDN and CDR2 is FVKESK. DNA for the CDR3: TGTGCCAGCAGCCTCAAGGGACCCATGAACACTGAAGCTTTCTTT. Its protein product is CASSLKGPMNTEAFF. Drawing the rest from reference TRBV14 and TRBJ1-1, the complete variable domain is EAGVTQFPSHSVIEKGQTVTLRCDPISGHDNLYWYRRVMGKEIKFLLHFVKESKQDESGMPNNRFLAERTGGTYSTLKVQPAELEDSGVYFCASSLKGPMNTEAFFGQGTRLTVV.

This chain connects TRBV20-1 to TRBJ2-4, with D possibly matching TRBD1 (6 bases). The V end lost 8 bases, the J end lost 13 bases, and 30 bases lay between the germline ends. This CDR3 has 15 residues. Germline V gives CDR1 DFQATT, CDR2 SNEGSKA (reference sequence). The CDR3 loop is CSTVPRGQYYNEQYF. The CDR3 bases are TGCAGTACTGTCCCTCGAGGACAGTACTACAATGAGCAGTACTTC.

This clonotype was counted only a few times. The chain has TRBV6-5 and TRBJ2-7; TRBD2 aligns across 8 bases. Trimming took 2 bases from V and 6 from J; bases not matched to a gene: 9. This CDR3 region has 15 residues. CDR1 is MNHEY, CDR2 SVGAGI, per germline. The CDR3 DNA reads TGTGCCAGCAGTTACGGGGCGGGAGGTCAACGCGAGCAGTACTTC. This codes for CASSYGAGGQREQYF.

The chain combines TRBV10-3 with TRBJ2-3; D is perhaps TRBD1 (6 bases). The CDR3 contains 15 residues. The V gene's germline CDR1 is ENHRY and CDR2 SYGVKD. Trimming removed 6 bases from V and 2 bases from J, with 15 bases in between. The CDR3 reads CAIREIRGFTDTQYF. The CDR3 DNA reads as TGTGCCATCAGGGAAATCAGGGGATTCACAGATACGCAGTATTTT.

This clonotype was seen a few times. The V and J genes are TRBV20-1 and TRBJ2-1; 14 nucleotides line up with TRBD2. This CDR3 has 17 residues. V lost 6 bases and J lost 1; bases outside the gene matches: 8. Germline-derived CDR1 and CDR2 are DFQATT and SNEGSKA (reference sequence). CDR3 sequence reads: CSAPGLAGDASYNEQFF. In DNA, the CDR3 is TGCAGTGCACCGGGACTAGCGGGAGATGCGTCCTACAATGAGCAGTTCTTC.

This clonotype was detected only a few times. CDR3 protein: CASSPRTRGSYGYTF. CDR3 nucleotides: TGTGCCAGCAGCCCGCGGACCCGAGGGAGCTATGGCTACACCTTC. The chain is built from TRBV7-9 and TRBJ1-2; D is undetermined. The germline V gene has CDR1 SEHNR and CDR2 FQNEAQ (reference sequence). This CDR3 has 15 amino acids. V lost 5 bases, J lost 4 bases, and 17 bases lay in between.

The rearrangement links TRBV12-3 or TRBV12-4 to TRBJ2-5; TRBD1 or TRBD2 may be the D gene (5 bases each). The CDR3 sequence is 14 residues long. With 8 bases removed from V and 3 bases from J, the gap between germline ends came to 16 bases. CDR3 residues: CASRPTGPKETQYF. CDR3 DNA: TGTGCCAGCCGACCAACGGGGCCTAAAGAGACCCAGTACTTC.

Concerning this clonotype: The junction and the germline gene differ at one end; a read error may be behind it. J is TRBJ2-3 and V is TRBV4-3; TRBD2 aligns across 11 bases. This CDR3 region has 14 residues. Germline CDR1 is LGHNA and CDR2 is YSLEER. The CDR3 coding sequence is TGTGCCAGCAGCCAAGGGACTAGCGGAGATACGCAGTATTTT. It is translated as CASSQGTSGDTQYF.

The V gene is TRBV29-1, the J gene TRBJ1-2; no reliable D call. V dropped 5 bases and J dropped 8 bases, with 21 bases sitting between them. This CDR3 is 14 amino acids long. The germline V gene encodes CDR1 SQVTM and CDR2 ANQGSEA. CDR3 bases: TGCAGCGTTTCCCAGCTTACGGTCCGCGGCGGCTACACCTTC. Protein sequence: CSVSQLTVRGGYTF.

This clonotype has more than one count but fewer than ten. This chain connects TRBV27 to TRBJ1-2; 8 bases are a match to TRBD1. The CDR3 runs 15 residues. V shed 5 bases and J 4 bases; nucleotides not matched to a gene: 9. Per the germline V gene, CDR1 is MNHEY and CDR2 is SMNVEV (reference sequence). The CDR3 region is CASSPTGTGFYGYTF. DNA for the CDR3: TGTGCCAGCAGTCCAACCGGGACAGGCTTCTATGGCTACACCTTC.

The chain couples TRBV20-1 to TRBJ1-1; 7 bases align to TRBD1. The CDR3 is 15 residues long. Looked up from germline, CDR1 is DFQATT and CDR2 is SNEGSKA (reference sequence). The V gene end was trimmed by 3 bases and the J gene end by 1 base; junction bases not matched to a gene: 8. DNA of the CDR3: TGCAGTGCTAGCTCGAGGGGACAGCAGAACACTGAAGCTTTCTTT. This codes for CSASSRGQQNTEAFF.

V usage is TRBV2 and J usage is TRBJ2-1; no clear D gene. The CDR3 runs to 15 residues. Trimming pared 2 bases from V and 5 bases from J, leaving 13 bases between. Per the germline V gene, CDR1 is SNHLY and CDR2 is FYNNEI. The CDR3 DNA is TGTGCCAGCAGTGAATACCCTCCCGTACACAATGAGCAGTTCTTC. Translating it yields CASSEYPPVHNEQFF.

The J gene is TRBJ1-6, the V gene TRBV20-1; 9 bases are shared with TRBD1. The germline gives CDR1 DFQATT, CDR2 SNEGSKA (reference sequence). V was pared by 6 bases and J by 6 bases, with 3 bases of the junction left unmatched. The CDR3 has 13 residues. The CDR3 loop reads CSADRGSNSPLHF. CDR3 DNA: TGCAGTGCCGACAGGGGGAGTAATTCACCCCTCCACTTT.

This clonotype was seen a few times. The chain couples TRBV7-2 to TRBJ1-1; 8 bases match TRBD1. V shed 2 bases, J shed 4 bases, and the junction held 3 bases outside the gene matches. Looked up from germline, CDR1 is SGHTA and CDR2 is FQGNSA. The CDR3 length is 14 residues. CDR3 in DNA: TGTGCCAGCAGCTTACGACAGGGGCCCACTGAAGCTTTCTTT. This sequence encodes CASSLRQGPTEAFF.

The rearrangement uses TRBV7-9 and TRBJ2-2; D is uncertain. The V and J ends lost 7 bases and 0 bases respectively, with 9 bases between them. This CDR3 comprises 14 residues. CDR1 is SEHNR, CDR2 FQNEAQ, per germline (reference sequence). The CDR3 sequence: CASTEDPNTGELFF. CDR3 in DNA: TGTGCCAGCACCGAGGACCCGAACACCGGGGAGCTGTTTTTT.

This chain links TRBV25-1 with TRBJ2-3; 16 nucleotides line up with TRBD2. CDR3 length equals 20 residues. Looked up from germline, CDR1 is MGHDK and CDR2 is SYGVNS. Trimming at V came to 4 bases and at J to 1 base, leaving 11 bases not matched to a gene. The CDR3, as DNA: TGTGCCAGCAGTGGGTTATCGGGACTAGCGGGGGGGCCGGGCACAGATACGCAGTATTTT. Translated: CASSGLSGLAGGPGTDTQYF.

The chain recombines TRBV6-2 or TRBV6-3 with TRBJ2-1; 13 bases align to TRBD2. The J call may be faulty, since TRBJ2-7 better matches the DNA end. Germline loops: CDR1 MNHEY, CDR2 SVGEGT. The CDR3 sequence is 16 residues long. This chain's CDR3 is CASSYGLAGVYNEQYF. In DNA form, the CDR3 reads TGTGCCAGCAGTTACGGACTAGCGGGAGTGTACAATGAGCAGTACTTC.

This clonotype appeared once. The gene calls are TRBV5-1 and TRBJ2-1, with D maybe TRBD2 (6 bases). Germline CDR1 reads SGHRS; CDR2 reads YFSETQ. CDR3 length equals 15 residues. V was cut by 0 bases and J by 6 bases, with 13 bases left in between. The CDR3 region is CASSLGGTPFNEQFF. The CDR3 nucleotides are TGCGCCAGCAGCTTGGGCGGGACCCCCTTCAATGAGCAGTTCTTC.

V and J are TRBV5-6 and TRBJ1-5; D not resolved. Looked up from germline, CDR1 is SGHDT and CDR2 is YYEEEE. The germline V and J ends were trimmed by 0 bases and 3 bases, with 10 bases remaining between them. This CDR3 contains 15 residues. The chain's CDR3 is CASSLGHWTNQPQHF. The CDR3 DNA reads TGTGCCAGCAGCTTGGGACACTGGACCAATCAGCCCCAGCATTTT.

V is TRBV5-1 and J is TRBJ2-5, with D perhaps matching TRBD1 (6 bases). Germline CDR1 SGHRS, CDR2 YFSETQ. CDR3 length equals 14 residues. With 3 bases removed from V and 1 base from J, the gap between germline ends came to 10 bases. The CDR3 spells CASSWVQGQETQYF. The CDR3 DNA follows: TGCGCCAGCAGCTGGGTACAGGGCCAAGAGACCCAGTACTTC.

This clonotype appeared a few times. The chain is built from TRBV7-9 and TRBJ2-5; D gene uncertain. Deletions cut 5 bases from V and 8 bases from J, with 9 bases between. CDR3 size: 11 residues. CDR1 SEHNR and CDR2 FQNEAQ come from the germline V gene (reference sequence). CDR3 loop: CASSLELTQYF. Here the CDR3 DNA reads TGTGCCAGCAGCCTAGAGTTAACCCAGTACTTC.